The table lists the clone carrying this TCR beta chain with a few counts. This sample stems from a study of blood T cells in healthy people across ages. Each sample provided at least 5 micrograms of extracted total RNA. V dropped 0 bases and J dropped 1; count of bases not matched to a gene: 4. This CDR3 contains 16 residues. CDR1 and CDR2 (germline): LGHDT, YNNKEL (reference sequence). A second PCR of about 7 to 11 cycles used a sample-barcoded 5' primer and a J-beta primer mix. Each CDR3 protein is one row after TCRdb ran MiXCR on the 5' RACE reads. Of about 1.1 million distinct CDR3 sequences in the sample, roughly two fifths were seen once.

The TCR comes from a man younger than 30 in good health. The sequenced material came from blood. The gene calls are TRBV3-1 and TRBJ2-3; TRBD1 matches 7 bases. CDR3 amino acids: CASSQDSQGGTDTQYF. The CDR3, as DNA: TGTGCCAGCAGCCAAGATTCTCAGGGGGGCACAGATACGCAGTATTTT.